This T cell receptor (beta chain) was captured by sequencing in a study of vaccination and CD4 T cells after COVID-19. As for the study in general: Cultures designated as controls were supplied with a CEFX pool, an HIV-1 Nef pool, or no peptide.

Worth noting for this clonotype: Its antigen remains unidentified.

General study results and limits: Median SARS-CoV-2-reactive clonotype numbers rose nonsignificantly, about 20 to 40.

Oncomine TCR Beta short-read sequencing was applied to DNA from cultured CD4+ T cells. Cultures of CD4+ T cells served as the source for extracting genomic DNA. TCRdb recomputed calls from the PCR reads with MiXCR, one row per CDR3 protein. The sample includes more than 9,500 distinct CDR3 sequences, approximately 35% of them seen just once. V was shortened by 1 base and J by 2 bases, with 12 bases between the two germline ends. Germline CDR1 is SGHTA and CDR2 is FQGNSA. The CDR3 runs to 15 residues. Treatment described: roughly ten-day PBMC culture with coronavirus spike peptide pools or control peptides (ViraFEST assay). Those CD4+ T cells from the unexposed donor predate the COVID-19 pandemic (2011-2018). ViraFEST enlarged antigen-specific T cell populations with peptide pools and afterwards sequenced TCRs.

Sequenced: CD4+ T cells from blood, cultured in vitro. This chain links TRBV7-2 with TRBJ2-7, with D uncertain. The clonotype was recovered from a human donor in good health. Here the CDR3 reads CASSLGFGQTYEQYF. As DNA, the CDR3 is TGTGCCAGCAGCTTAGGATTCGGCCAGACCTACGAGCAGTACTTC. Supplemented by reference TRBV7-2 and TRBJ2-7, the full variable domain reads GAGVSQSPSNKVTEKGKDVELRCDPISGHTALYWYRQSLGQGLEFLIYFQGNSAPDKSGLPSDRFSAERTGGSVSTLTIQRTQQEDSAVYLCASSLGFGQTYEQYFGPGTRLTVT.